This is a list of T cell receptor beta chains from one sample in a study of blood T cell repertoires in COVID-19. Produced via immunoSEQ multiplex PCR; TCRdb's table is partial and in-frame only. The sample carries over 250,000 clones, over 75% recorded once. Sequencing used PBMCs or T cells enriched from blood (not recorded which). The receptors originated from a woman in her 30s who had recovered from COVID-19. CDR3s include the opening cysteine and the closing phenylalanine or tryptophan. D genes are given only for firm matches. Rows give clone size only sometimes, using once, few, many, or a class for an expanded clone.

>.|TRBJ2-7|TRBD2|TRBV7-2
CASSLRAGLAYEQYF
TGTGCCAGCAGCTTAAGAGCGGGATTAGCCTACGAGCAGTACTTC
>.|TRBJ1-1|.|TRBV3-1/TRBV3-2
CASSQVITEAFF
TGTGCCAGCAGCCAAGTCATTACTGAAGCTTTCTTT
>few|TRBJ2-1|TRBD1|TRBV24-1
CATSDPKEGDRGISEQFF
TGTGCCACCAGTGATCCAAAGGAAGGGGACAGGGGGATAAGTGAGCAGTTCTTC
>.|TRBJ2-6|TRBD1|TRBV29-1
CSVEGDSHSGANVLTF
TGCAGCGTTGAAGGGGACAGCCACTCTGGGGCCAACGTCCTGACTTTC
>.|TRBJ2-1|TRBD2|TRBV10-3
CAISSSGSGDEQFF
TGTGCCATCAGTTCTAGCGGGAGCGGCGATGAGCAGTTCTTC
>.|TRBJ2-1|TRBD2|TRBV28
CASSSGLAGVHEQFF
TGTGCCAGCAGTTCGGGACTAGCGGGCGTCCATGAGCAGTTCTTC
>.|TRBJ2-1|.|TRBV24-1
CATSDKLAAYNEQFF
TGTGCCACCAGTGATAAACTAGCAGCCTACAATGAGCAGTTCTTC
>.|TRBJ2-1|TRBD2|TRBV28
CASSSGLAGGIDEQFF
TGTGCCAGCAGTTCGGGACTAGCGGGAGGGATCGATGAGCAGTTCTTC
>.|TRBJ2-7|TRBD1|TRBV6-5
CASSYSGTGVSYEQYF
TGTGCCAGCAGTTACTCCGGGACAGGGGTTTCCTACGAGCAGTACTTC
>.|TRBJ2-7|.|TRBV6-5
CASSLSPGLREQYF
TGTGCCAGCAGCCTTTCTCCAGGGCTTCGCGAGCAGTACTTC
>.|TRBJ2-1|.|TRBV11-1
CASSLERGSEQFF
TGTGCCAGCAGCTTAGAACGGGGAAGTGAGCAGTTCTTC
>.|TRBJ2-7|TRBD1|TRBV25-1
CASSVTGGPYEQYF
TGTGCCAGCAGTGTAACAGGGGGCCCTTACGAGCAGTACTTC
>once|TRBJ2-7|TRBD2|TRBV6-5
CASSPTSGYEQYF
TGTGCCAGCAGTCCCACTAGCGGTTACGAGCAGTACTTC
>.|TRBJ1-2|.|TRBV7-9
CASSSGQPNYGYTF
TGTGCCAGCAGCTCTGGACAGCCTAACTATGGCTACACCTTC
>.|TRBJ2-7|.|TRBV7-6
CASSPSEWKGYYEQYF
TGTGCCAGCAGCCCTAGCGAGTGGAAAGGATACTACGAGCAGTACTTC
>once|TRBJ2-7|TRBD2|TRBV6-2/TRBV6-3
CASSDGTSGKGEQYF
TGTGCCAGCAGTGACGGGACTAGCGGGAAGGGCGAGCAGTACTTC
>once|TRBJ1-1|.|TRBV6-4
CASSREANTEAFF
TGTGCCAGCAGTCGGGAGGCGAACACTGAAGCTTTCTTT
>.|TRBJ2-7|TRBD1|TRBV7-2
CASSLPGQGEQYF
TGTGCCAGCAGCTTACCGGGACAGGGAGAGCAGTACTTC
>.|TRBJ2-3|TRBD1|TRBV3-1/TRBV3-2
CASSQGQGTQYF
TGTGCCAGCAGCCAAGGACAGGGGACGCAGTATTTT
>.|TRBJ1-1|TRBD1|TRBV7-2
CASSSRQGPLGTEAFF
TGTGCCAGCAGCTCAAGACAGGGGCCCCTGGGGACTGAAGCTTTCTTT
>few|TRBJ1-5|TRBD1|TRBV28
CASSLRQGNIQPQHF
TGTGCCAGCAGTTTACGACAGGGGAACATTCAGCCCCAGCATTTT
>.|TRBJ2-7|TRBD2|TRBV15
CATSRGLAGSSYEQYF
TGTGCCACCAGCAGAGGGCTAGCGGGTAGCTCCTACGAGCAGTACTTC
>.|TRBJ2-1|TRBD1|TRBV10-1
CASSVSYRGGEQFF
TGCGCCAGCAGTGTCTCATACAGGGGTGGTGAGCAGTTCTTC
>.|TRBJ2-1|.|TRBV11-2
CASSTGLQSYNEQFF
TGTGCCAGCAGCACGGGACTTCAGTCCTACAATGAGCAGTTCTTC
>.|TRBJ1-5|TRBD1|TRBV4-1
CASSQIGQGSNQPQHF
TGCGCCAGCAGCCAAATAGGACAGGGTAGCAATCAGCCCCAGCATTTT
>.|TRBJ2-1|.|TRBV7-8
CASRPTGVPASYNEQFF
TGTGCCAGCCGACCGACGGGGGTCCCGGCCTCCTACAATGAGCAGTTCTTC
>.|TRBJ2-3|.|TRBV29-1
CSYAPDTQYF
TGCAGCTATGCGCCAGATACGCAGTATTTT
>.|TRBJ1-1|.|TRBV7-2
CASSLTRVEAFF
TGTGCCAGCAGTTTAACCAGGGTTGAAGCTTTCTTT
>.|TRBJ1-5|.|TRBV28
CASSLGVRGRPQHF
TGTGCCAGCAGTTTAGGGGTCAGGGGTAGGCCCCAGCATTTT
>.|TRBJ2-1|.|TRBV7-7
CASSLTGSSYNEQFF
TGTGCTAGCAGCTTAACTGGGAGCTCCTACAATGAGCAGTTCTTC
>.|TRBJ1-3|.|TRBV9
CASSPHTGISGNTIYF
TGTGCCAGCAGCCCCCATACAGGGATCTCTGGAAACACCATATATTTT
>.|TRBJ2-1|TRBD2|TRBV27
CASSLRTSGYNEQFF
TGTGCCAGCAGTTTAAGAACTAGCGGGTACAATGAGCAGTTCTTC
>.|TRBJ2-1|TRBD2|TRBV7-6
CASSPSGRGYNEQFF
TGTGCCAGCAGCCCAAGCGGGAGGGGGTACAATGAGCAGTTCTTC
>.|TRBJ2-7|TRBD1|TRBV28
CASSPPPGTGNLEQYF
TGTGCCAGCAGTCCCCCCCCCGGGACAGGTAACCTTGAGCAGTACTTC
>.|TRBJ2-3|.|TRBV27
CASSQNRVTDTQYF
TGTGCCAGCAGCCAAAACAGGGTCACAGATACGCAGTATTTT
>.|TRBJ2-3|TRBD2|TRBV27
CASSMSGMDTQYF
TGTGCCAGCAGTATGAGCGGGATGGATACGCAGTATTTT
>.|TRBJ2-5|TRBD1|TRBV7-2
CASSPGTGGEQTQYF
TGTGCCAGCAGCCCCGGGACAGGGGGTGAGCAGACCCAGTACTTC
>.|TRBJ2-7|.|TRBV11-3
CASSLPTSNEQYF
TGTGCCAGCAGCTTACCCACTAGTAACGAGCAGTACTTC
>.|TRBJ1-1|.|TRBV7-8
CASSSTGNTEAFF
TGTGCCAGCAGCTCTACAGGTAACACTGAAGCTTTCTTT
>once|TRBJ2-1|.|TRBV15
CATSRDLLARMTNEQFF
TGTGCCACCAGCAGGGACCTTCTAGCGAGAATGACCAATGAGCAGTTCTTC
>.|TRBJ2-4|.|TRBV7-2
CASSNYRENIQYF
TGTGCCAGCAGTAACTACAGGGAAAACATTCAGTACTTC
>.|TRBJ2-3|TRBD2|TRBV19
CASKPSGNTDTQYF
TGTGCCAGTAAACCCAGCGGGAATACAGATACGCAGTATTTT
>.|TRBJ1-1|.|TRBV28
CASSSLPTTGTEAFF
TGTGCCAGCAGCTCACTCCCCACAACGGGGACTGAAGCTTTCTTT
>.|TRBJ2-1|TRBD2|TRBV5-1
CASSSGTSSYNEQFF
TGCGCCAGCAGCTCCGGGACTAGCAGCTACAATGAGCAGTTCTTC
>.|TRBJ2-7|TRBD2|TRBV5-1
CASSFSLAGGYEQYF
TGCGCCAGCAGCTTCAGTCTAGCGGGAGGGTACGAGCAGTACTTC
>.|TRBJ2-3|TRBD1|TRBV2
CASSLGQGRTDTQYF
TGTGCCAGCAGTTTAGGACAGGGAAGGACAGATACGCAGTATTTT
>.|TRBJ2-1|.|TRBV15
CATSRGRSPLNEQFF
TGTGCCACCAGCAGAGGTCGGAGCCCCCTGAATGAGCAGTTCTTC
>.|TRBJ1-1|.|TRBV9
CASSVDPPGGLNSGAFF
TGTGCCAGCAGCGTAGACCCCCCGGGGGGGTTGAATAGTGGAGCTTTCTTT
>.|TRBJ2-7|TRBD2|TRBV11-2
CASNLTSLSGNLTYEQYF
TGTGCCAGCAACCTGACGTCCCTGAGCGGGAACCTTACCTACGAGCAGTACTTC
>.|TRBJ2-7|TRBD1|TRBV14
CASSLIQGIHEQYF
TGTGCCAGCAGCCTGATACAGGGGATCCACGAGCAGTACTTC
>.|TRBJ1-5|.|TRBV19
CAISTVAGGNQPQHF
TGTGCCATTAGTACCGTCGCAGGGGGCAATCAGCCCCAGCATTTT